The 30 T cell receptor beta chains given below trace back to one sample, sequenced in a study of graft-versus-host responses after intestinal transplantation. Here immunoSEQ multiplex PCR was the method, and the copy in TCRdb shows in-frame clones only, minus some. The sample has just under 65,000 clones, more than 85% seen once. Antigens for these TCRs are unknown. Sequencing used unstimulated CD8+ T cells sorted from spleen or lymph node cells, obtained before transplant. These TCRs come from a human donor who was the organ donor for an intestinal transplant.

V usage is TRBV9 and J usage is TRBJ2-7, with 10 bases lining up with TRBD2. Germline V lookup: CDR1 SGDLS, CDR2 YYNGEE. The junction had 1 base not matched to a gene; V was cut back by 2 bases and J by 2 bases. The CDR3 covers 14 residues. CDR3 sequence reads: CASSVGLAAYEQYF. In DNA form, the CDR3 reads TGTGCCAGCAGCGTCGGACTAGCGGCCTACGAGCAGTACTTC. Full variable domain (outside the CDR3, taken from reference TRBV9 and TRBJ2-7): DSGVTQTPKHLITATGQRVTLRCSPRSGDLSVYWYQQSLDQGLQFLIQYYNGEERAKGNILERFSAQQFPDLHSELNLSSLELGDSALYFCASSVGLAAYEQYFGPGTRLTVT.

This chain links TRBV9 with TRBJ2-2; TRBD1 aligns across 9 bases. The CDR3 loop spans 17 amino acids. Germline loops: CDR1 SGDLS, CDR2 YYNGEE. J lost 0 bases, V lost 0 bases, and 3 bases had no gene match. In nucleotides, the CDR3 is TGTGCCAGCAGCGTAGTAAGACAGGGGGCGAACACCGGGGAGCTGTTTTTT. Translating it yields CASSVVRQGANTGELFF. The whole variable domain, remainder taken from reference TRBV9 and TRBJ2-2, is DSGVTQTPKHLITATGQRVTLRCSPRSGDLSVYWYQQSLDQGLQFLIQYYNGEERAKGNILERFSAQQFPDLHSELNLSSLELGDSALYFCASSVVRQGANTGELFFGEGSRLTVL.

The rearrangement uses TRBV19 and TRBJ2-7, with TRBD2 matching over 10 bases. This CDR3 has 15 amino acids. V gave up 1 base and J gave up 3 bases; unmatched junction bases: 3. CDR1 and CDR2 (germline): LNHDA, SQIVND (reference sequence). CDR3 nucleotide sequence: TGTGCCAGTAGTATAGGGGGGACTAGCGTCTACGAGCAGTACTTC. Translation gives CASSIGGTSVYEQYF.

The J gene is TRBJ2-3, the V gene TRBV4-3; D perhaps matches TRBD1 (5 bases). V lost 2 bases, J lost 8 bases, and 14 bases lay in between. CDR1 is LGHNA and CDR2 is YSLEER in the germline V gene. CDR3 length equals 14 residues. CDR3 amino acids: CASSQYRVQGTQYF. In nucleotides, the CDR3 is TGCGCCAGCAGCCAATACCGGGTGCAGGGTACGCAGTATTTT.

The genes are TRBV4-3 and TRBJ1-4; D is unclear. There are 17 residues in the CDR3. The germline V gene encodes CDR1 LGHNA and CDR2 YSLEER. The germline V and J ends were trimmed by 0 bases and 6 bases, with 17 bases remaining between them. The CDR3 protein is CASSQELHPDLDEKLFF. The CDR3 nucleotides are TGCGCCAGCAGCCAAGAACTACACCCGGATCTTGATGAAAAACTGTTTTTT.

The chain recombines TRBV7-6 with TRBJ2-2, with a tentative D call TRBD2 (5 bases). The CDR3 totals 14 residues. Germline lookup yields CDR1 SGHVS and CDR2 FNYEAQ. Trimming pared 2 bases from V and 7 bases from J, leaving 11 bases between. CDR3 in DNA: TGTGCCAGCAGCTTACCCCGAGCGGACGGGGAGCTGTTTTTT. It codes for CASSLPRADGELFF.

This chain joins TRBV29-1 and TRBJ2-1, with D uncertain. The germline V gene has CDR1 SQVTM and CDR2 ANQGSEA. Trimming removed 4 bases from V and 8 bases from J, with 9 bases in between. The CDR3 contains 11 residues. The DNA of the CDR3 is TGCAGCGTTGGCCGCTGGCATGAGCAGTTCTTC. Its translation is CSVGRWHEQFF.

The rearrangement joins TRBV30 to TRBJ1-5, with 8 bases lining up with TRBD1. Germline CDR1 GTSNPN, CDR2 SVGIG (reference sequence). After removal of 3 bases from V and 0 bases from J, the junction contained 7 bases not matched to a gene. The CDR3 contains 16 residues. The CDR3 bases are TGTGCCTGGAGCAAGAGGACAGGGTATAGCAATCAGCCCCAGCATTTT. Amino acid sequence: CAWSKRTGYSNQPQHF.

CDR3 sequence reads: CASSVGRGGETQYF. DNA of the CDR3: TGTGCCAGCAGCGTAGGGCGGGGTGGGGAGACCCAGTACTTC. The chain uses TRBV9 and TRBJ2-5; a weak D match, TRBD2 (6 bases). CDR1 and CDR2 (germline): SGDLS, YYNGEE. The ends were cut back, 0 bases at V and 5 bases at J, with 11 bases in the middle. The CDR3 has 14 residues.

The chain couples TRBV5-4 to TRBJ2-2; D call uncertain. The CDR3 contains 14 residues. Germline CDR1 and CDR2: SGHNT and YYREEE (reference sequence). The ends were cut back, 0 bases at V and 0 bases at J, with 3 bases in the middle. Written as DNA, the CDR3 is TGTGCCAGCAGCTTGGATACGAACACCGGGGAGCTGTTTTTT. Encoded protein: CASSLDTNTGELFF.

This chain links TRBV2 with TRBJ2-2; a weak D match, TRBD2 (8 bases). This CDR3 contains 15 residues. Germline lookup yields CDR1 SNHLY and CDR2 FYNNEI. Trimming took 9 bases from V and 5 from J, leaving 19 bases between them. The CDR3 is CARSTGRGETGELFF. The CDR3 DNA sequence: TGTGCCAGATCGACAGGGCGGGGGGAAACCGGGGAGCTGTTTTTT.

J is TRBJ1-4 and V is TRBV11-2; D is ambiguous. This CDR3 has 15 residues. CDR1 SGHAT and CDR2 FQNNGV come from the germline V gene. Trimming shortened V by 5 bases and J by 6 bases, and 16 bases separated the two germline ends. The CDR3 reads CASSLSFGEDEKLFF. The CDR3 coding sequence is TGTGCCAGCAGCCTCTCCTTTGGGGAGGATGAAAAACTGTTTTTT.

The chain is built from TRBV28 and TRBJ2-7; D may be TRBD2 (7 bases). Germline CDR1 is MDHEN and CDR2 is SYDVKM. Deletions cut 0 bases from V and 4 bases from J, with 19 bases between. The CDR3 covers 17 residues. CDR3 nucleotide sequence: TGTGCCAGCAGTTTATGGAGGGGGAGGGCGGGGTGTTACGAGCAGTACTTC. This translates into CASSLWRGRAGCYEQYF.

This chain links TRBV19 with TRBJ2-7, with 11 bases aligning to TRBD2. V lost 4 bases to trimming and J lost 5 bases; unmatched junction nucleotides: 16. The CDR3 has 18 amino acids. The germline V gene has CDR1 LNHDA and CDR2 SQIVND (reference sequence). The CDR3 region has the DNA TGTGCCAGTAGTAGGACGGTGGTAGCGGGAGGGATCGAGGACGAGCAGTACTTC. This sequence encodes CASSRTVVAGGIEDEQYF.

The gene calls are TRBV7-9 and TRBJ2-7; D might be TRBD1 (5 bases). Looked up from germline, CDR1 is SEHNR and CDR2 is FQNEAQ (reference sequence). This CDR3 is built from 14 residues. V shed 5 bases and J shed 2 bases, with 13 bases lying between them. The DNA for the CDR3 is TGTGCCAGCAGCGACCCTCGACAGACCTACGAGCAGTACTTC. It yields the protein CASSDPRQTYEQYF. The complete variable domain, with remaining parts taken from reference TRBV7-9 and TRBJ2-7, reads DTGVSQNPRHKITKRGQNVTFRCDPISEHNRLYWYRQTLGQGPEFLTYFQNEAQLEKSRLLSDRFSAERPKGSFSTLEIQRTEQGDSAMYLCASSDPRQTYEQYFGPGTRLTVT.

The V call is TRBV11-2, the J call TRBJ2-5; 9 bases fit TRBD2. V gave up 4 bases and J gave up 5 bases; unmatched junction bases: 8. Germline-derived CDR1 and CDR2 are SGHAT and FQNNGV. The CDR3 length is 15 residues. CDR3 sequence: CASSYWTSEGETQYF. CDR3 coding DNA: TGTGCCAGCAGCTATTGGACTAGCGAGGGGGAGACCCAGTACTTC.

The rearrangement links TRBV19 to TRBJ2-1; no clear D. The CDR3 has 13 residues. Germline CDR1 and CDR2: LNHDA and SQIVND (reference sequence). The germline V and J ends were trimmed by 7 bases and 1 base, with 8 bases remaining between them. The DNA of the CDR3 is TGTGCCAGTACCCCGACTTCCTACAATGAGCAGTTCTTC. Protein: CASTPTSYNEQFF.

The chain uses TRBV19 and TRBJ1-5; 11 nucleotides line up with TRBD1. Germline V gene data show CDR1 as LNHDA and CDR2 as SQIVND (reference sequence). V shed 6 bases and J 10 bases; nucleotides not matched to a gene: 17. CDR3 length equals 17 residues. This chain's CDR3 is CASRRLGGQGGNFPQHF. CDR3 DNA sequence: TGTGCCAGTAGGCGTTTAGGGGGACAGGGGGGCAATTTTCCCCAGCATTTT.

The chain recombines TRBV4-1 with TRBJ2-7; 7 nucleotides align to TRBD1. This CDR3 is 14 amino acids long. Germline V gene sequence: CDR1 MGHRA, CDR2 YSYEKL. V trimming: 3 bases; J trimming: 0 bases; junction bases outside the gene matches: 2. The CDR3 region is CASSHTGDSYEQYF. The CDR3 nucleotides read TGCGCCAGCAGCCACACAGGGGACTCCTACGAGCAGTACTTC.

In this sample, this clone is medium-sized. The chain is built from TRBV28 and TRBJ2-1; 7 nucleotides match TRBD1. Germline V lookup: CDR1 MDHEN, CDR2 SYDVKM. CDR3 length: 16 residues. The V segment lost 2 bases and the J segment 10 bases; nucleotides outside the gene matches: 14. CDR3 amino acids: CASSLGWGGQVWEQFF. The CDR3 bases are TGTGCCAGCAGTTTAGGATGGGGCGGACAGGTATGGGAGCAGTTCTTC.

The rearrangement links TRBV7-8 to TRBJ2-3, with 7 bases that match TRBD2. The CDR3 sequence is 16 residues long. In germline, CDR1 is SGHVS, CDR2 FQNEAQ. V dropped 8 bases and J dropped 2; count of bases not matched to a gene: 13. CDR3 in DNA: TGTGCCAGCGGACCTCGACTAGCACGCGTCACAGATACGCAGTATTTT. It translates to CASGPRLARVTDTQYF.

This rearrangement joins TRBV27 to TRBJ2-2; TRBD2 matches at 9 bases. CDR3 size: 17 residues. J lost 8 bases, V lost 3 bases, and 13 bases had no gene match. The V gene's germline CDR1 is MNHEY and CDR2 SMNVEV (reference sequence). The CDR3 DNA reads TGTGCCAGCAGTTTTTGGACGGCGGGAGGGCCATCGGGGGAGCTGTTTTTT. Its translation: CASSFWTAGGPSGELFF.

The CDR3 DNA reads as TGTGCCACCAGCAGCCGACAGGGGGTGGACACTGAAGCTTTCTTT. Its protein is CATSSRQGVDTEAFF. The gene calls are TRBV15 and TRBJ1-1, with TRBD1 matching 9 bases. Losses at the gene ends were 3 bases for V and 3 bases for J; bases not matched to a gene: 5. The CDR3 runs to 15 residues. CDR1 LNHNV and CDR2 YYDKDF come from the germline V gene (reference sequence).

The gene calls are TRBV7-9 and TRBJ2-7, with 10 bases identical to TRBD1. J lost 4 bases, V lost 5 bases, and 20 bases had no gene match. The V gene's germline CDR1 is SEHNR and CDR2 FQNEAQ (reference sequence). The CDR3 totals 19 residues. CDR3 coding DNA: TGTGCCAGCAGCCCCCCCGGGACAGGGGTTTCCTATTCCCCTTACGAGCAGTACTTC. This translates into CASSPPGTGVSYSPYEQYF. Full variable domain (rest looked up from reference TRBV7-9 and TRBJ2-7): DTGVSQNPRHKITKRGQNVTFRCDPISEHNRLYWYRQTLGQGPEFLTYFQNEAQLEKSRLLSDRFSAERPKGSFSTLEIQRTEQGDSAMYLCASSPPGTGVSYSPYEQYFGPGTRLTVT.

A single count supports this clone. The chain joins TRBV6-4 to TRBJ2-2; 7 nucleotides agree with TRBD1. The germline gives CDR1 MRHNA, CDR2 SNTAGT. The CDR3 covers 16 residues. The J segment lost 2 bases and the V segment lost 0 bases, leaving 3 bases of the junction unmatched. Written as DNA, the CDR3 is TGTGCCAGCAGTGACTCGTCAGGGGGTAACACCGGGGAGCTGTTTTTT. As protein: CASSDSSGGNTGELFF.

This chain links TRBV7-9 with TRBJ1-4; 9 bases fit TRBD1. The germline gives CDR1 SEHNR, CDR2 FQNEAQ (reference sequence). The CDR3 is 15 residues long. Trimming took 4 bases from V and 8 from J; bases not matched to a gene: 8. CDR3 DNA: TGTGCCAGCAGCTCCGGGACAGGGCTCGGCGAAAAACTGTTTTTT. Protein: CASSSGTGLGEKLFF.

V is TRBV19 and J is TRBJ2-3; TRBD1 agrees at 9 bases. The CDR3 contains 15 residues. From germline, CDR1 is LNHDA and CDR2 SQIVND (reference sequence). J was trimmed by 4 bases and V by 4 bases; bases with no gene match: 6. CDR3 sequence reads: CASSTLTGGADTQYF. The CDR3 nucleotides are TGTGCCAGTAGTACGCTCACAGGGGGCGCAGATACGCAGTATTTT.

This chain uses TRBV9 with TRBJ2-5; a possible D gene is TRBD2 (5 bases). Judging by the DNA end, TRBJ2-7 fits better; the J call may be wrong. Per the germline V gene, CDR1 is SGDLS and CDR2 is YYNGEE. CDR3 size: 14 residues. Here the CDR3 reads CASSVGAGPNEQYF. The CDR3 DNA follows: TGTGCCAGCAGCGTAGGGGCGGGTCCCAACGAGCAGTACTTC.

The CDR3 loop is CASSLARLAHKHYEQFF. The CDR3 DNA is TGTGCCAGCAGTTTAGCTCGCCTAGCTCACAAGCATTATGAGCAGTTCTTC. This chain links TRBV27 with TRBJ2-1; possible D gene TRBD2, 5 bases. The CDR3 loop spans 17 amino acids. Germline CDR1 and CDR2: MNHEY and SMNVEV (reference sequence). Trimming shortened V by 2 bases and J by 8 bases, and 22 bases separated the two germline ends.

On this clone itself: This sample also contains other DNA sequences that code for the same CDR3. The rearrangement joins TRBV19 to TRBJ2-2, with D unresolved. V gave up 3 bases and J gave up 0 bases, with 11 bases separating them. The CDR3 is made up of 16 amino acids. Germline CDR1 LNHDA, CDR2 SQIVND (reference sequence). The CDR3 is CASSIGADPNTGELFF. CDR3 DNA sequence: TGTGCCAGTAGTATCGGAGCAGACCCGAACACCGGGGAGCTGTTTTTT.